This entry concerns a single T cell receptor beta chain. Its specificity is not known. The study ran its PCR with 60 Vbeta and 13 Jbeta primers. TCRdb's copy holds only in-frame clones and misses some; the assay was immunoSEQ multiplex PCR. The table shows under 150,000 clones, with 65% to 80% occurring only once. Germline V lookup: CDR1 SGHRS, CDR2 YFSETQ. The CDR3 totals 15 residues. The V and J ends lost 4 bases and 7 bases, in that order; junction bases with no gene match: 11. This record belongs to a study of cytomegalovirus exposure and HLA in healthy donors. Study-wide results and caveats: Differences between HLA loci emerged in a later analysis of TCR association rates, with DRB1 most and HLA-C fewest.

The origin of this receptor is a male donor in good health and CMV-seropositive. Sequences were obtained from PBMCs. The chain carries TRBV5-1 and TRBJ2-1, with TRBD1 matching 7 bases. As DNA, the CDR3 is TGCGCCAGCAGCGTTTCGACAGGGATTATGAATGAGCAGTTCTTC. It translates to CASSVSTGIMNEQFF.